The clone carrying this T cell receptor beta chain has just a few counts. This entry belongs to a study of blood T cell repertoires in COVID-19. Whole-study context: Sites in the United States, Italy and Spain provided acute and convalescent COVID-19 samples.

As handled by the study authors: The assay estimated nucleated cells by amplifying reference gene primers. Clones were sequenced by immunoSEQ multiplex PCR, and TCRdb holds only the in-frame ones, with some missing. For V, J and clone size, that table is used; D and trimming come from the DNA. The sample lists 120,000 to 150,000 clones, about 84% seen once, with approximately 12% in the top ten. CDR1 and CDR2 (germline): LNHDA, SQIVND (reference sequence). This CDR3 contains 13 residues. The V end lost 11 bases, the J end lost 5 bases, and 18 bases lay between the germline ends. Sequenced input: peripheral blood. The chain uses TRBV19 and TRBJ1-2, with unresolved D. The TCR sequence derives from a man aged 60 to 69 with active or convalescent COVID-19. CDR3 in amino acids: CASSLRLEYGYTF. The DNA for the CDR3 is TGTGCCTCTAGCCTAAGGTTGGAGTATGGCTACACCTTC.